This TCR beta chain was captured in a study of T cells expressing NK-cell markers. Following a re-call of the 5' RACE reads, TCRdb has one entry per CDR3 protein and lacks DNA. Here the sample table reports around 100,000 distinct CDR3 sequences. Study findings and constraints: No clear determination of HCMV specificity was made for expanded NKG2C+ T cell clones. NKG2C+ dominant clonotype frequencies in six or seven donors were roughly 1.0-7.5% of CD8+ T cells.

The CDR3 has 16 amino acids. CDR1 SQVTM and CDR2 ANQGSEA come from the germline V gene. As to this clonotype: Its antigen is as yet unknown.

This receptor was taken from a woman between 18 and 70 years old in good health. The J gene is TRBJ2-2, the V gene TRBV29-1; TCRdb indicates TRBD1, and absent DNA this call remains unverified. Sequencing used blood T cells: a sorted CD56 or NKG2C T cell subset, CD4+ or CD8+ T cells, or bulk PBMC T cells (not recorded which). CDR3 loop: CSACTTGGFNTGELFF.